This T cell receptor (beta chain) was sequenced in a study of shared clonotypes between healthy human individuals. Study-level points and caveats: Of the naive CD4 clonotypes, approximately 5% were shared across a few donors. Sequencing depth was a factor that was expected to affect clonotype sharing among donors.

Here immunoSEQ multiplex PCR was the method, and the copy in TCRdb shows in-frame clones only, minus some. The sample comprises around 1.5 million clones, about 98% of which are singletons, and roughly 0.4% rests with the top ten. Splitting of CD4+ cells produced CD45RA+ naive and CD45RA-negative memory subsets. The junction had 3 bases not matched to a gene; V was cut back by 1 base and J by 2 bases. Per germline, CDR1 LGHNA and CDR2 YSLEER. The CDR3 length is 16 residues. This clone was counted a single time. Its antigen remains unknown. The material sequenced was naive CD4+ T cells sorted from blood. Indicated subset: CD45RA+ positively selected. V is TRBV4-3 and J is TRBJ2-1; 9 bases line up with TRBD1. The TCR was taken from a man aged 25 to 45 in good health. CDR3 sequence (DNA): TGCGCCAGCAGCCAAGTGGGGACAGGGACCTACAATGAGCAGTTCTTC. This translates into CASSQVGTGTYNEQFF.